These 21 T cell receptor beta chains originate from one sample sequenced in a study of cytomegalovirus exposure and HLA in healthy donors. PCR primers comprised 60 Vbeta and 13 Jbeta primers. Repertoires were generated with immunoSEQ multiplex PCR, while TCRdb's copy carries only in-frame clones and drops some. The sample records 150,000 to 200,000 clones, roughly 77% being singletons. Sequencing input: PBMCs. The receptors stem from a male donor in good health and CMV-seronegative.

This clone was seen once. V usage is TRBV7-8 and J usage is TRBJ2-1; 13 bases agree with TRBD2. Germline values: CDR1 SGHVS, CDR2 FQNEAQ. The CDR3 extends over 18 amino acids. With V trimmed by 5 bases and J by 0 bases, 7 bases remained unmatched. CDR3 region: CASSERLAGGSSYNEQFF. CDR3 coding DNA: TGTGCCAGCAGCGAACGACTAGCGGGGGGTAGCTCCTACAATGAGCAGTTCTTC.

V and J are TRBV4-3 and TRBJ2-7, with D maybe TRBD1 (5 bases). The V gene's germline CDR1 is LGHNA and CDR2 YSLEER. The CDR3 is 14 amino acids. V lost 3 bases, J lost 3 bases, and 12 bases lay in between. CDR3 in DNA: TGCGCCAGCAGCCAGACAGTAGAATACTACGAGCAGTACTTC. It yields the protein CASSQTVEYYEQYF.

The chain combines TRBV5-1 with TRBJ1-6; D is unresolved. This CDR3 region has 13 residues. With 4 bases removed from V and 8 bases from J, the gap between germline ends came to 10 bases. Per the germline V gene, CDR1 is SGHRS and CDR2 is YFSETQ. In DNA form, the CDR3 reads TGCGCCAGCAGCCGTCTGGGCGATTCACCCCTCCACTTT. Its protein product is CASSRLGDSPLHF. Supplemented by reference TRBV5-1 and TRBJ1-6, the full variable domain reads KAGVTQTPRYLIKTRGQQVTLSCSPISGHRSVSWYQQTPGQGLQFLFEYFSETQRNKGNFPGRFSGRQFSNSRSEMNVSTLELGDSALYLCASSRLGDSPLHFGNGTRLTVT.

Only a few counts were recorded for this clone. The chain is built from TRBV7-6 and TRBJ2-7; tentatively, D is TRBD2 (6 bases). Germline assignment: CDR1 SGHVS and CDR2 FNYEAQ. With 5 bases removed from V and 5 bases from J, the gap between germline ends came to 16 bases. This CDR3 contains 14 residues. The CDR3 loop reads CASSLGRGGNEQYF. The CDR3 bases are TGTGCCAGCAGCCTCGGGCGTGGGGGGAACGAGCAGTACTTC.

This clone was counted between two and nine times. The junction departs from germline at one end; a sequencing error may be responsible. The genes are TRBV10-3 and TRBJ2-1, with TRBD2 matching over 11 bases. Germline V CDR1 and CDR2: ENHRY, SYGVKD. This CDR3 comprises 15 residues. The CDR3: CASSELAGGYNEQFF. DNA of the CDR3: TGTGCCAGCAGTGAATTAGCGGGGGGGTACAATGAGCAGTTCTTC.

The chain is built from TRBV30 and TRBJ1-4; tentative D call: TRBD1 (5 bases). Between the trimmed V and J ends, which lost 3 bases and 8 bases, there was a span of 16 bases. The germline gives CDR1 GTSNPN, CDR2 SVGIG (reference sequence). This CDR3 has 14 residues. For the CDR3, the DNA is TGTGCCTGGAGGGAGGGACCGACCCCCGAAAAACTGTTTTTT. Its translation is CAWREGPTPEKLFF.

The CDR3 here is CASSYSTGGLEGYTF. CDR3 coding DNA: TGTGCCAGCAGTTACTCGACCGGGGGGTTGGAGGGCTACACCTTC. J is TRBJ1-2 and V is TRBV6-5; D might be TRBD1 (5 bases). This CDR3 region has 15 residues. V lost 0 bases and J 8 bases, leaving 16 bases between the germline ends. Germline CDR1 reads MNHEY; CDR2 reads SVGAGI.

In this sample, this clone turned up a few times. V usage is TRBV4-1 and J usage is TRBJ1-2; TRBD1 agrees at 8 bases. The J segment lost 3 bases and the V segment lost 0 bases, leaving 3 bases of the junction unmatched. The CDR3 has 15 residues. Germline loops: CDR1 MGHRA, CDR2 YSYEKL. CDR3 amino acids: CASSQETGAYYGYTF. DNA for the CDR3: TGCGCCAGCAGCCAAGAGACAGGGGCCTACTATGGCTACACCTTC.

The chain carries TRBV21-1 and TRBJ1-6; no check of the table's D call, TRBD1, against the DNA was made. TRBV21-1 is annotated as a pseudogene. The CDR3 is 15 residues long. The DNA for the CDR3 is TGTGCCAGCAGTCCCGACAGTCTCTATAATTCACCCCTCCACTTT. It is translated as CASSPDSLYNSPLHF.

The chain carries TRBV5-1 and TRBJ1-1, with D perhaps matching TRBD1 (5 bases). The germline gives CDR1 SGHRS, CDR2 YFSETQ. Trimming took off 4 bases at V and 1 base at J, with 14 bases between the two ends. CDR3 length: 15 amino acids. For the CDR3, the DNA is TGCGCCAGCAGCGGCATAGACAGCTCGAACACTGAAGCTTTCTTT. Translating gives CASSGIDSSNTEAFF. The entire variable domain, with the rest obtained from reference TRBV5-1 and TRBJ1-1, is as follows: KAGVTQTPRYLIKTRGQQVTLSCSPISGHRSVSWYQQTPGQGLQFLFEYFSETQRNKGNFPGRFSGRQFSNSRSEMNVSTLELGDSALYLCASSGIDSSNTEAFFGQGTRLTVV.

This clone appeared a single time. This chain links TRBV5-1 with TRBJ1-6; tentative D call: TRBD1 (5 bases). Trimming left V 6 bases short and J 3 bases short, with 16 bases between. CDR1 and CDR2 (germline): SGHRS, YFSETQ. The CDR3 spans 16 residues. CDR3 loop: CASTTGGRGYNSPLHF. The CDR3 bases are TGCGCCAGCACCACCGGGGGAAGGGGCTATAATTCACCCCTCCACTTT. The complete variable domain, with remaining parts taken from reference TRBV5-1 and TRBJ1-6, reads KAGVTQTPRYLIKTRGQQVTLSCSPISGHRSVSWYQQTPGQGLQFLFEYFSETQRNKGNFPGRFSGRQFSNSRSEMNVSTLELGDSALYLCASTTGGRGYNSPLHFGNGTRLTVT.

The V and J genes are TRBV4-3 and TRBJ2-3, with D maybe TRBD1 (5 bases). V lost 1 base to trimming and J lost 4 bases, with 12 bases between them. Germline V gene sequence: CDR1 LGHNA, CDR2 YSLEER. The CDR3 is 15 residues long. The CDR3: CASSQARGGADTQYF. The DNA for the CDR3 is TGCGCCAGCAGCCAAGCAAGGGGTGGGGCAGATACGCAGTATTTT.

This clone was detected only once. The chain couples TRBV20-1 to TRBJ1-1; D may be TRBD1 (5 bases). CDR3 size: 11 residues. Trimming pared 5 bases from V and 8 bases from J, leaving 12 bases between. Germline lookup yields CDR1 DFQATT and CDR2 SNEGSKA (reference sequence). This CDR3 is CSAQQTGEAFF. Here the CDR3 DNA reads TGCAGTGCTCAACAAACAGGAGAAGCTTTCTTT.

For this clone: Other DNA sequences in this sample translate to the same CDR3. CDR3 DNA: TGTGCCAGCAGCTTAGAAGGGGGCACTGAAGCTTTCTTT. As protein: CASSLEGGTEAFF. V usage is TRBV7-9 and J usage is TRBJ1-1, with D possibly being TRBD1 (6 bases). V was cut by 1 base and J by 4 bases, with 7 bases left in between. CDR3 length equals 13 residues. Germline CDR1 SEHNR, CDR2 FQNEAQ (reference sequence).

The chain carries TRBV5-1 and TRBJ2-5; D unclear. The V gene lost 1 base and the J gene lost 0 bases, with 13 bases spanning the gap. There are 16 residues in the CDR3. CDR1 and CDR2 from the germline V gene are SGHRS and YFSETQ. DNA for the CDR3: TGCGCCAGCAGCTTGTCCCCGCGAAAAAACCAAGAGACCCAGTACTTC. Its protein is CASSLSPRKNQETQYF.

The rearrangement uses TRBV5-6 and TRBJ2-2, with a possible D match to TRBD2 (6 bases). The CDR3 runs to 16 residues. Between the trimmed V and J ends, which lost 0 bases and 6 bases, there was a span of 15 bases. The germline gives CDR1 SGHDT, CDR2 YYEEEE. Written as DNA, the CDR3 is TGTGCCAGCAGCTTGGGGCTAGCGCGGGGCGCCGGGGAGCTGTTTTTT. This gives the protein CASSLGLARGAGELFF.

The gene calls are TRBV6-5 and TRBJ2-2; TRBD2 might be the D (5 bases). With 8 bases removed from V and 3 bases from J, the gap between germline ends came to 13 bases. Germline CDR1 MNHEY, CDR2 SVGAGI. This CDR3 spans 14 amino acids. The CDR3: CASRPRTYTGELFF. CDR3 sequence (DNA): TGTGCCAGCCGCCCCAGGACTTACACCGGGGAGCTGTTTTTT.

The chain has TRBV11-2 and TRBJ2-2; 7 bases are a match to TRBD2. The length of the CDR3 is 15 residues. Per germline, CDR1 SGHAT and CDR2 FQNNGV. The trim removed 1 base at V and 3 bases at J, leaving 2 bases unmatched. CDR3 DNA sequence: TGTGCCAGCAGCTTAGGCCTAGCGGACACCGGGGAGCTGTTTTTT. This codes for CASSLGLADTGELFF.

The V and J genes are TRBV7-9 and TRBJ1-1, with 7 bases that match TRBD1. CDR1 and CDR2 from the germline V gene are SEHNR and FQNEAQ (reference sequence). This CDR3 contains 12 residues. V was clipped by 5 bases and J by 9 bases; unmatched bases: 6. The CDR3 coding sequence is TGTGCCAGCAGCCCAACAGGGGTTCAAGCTTTCTTT. It translates to CASSPTGVQAFF.

The CDR3 nucleotides are TGTGCCAGCAGTGGCCGGACTAGCGGGGACGAGCAGTACTTC. Translation gives CASSGRTSGDEQYF. The genes are TRBV6-1 and TRBJ2-7, with TRBD2 matching over 12 bases. V dropped 4 bases and J dropped 5; count of bases not matched to a gene: 3. CDR3 size: 14 residues. Germline values: CDR1 MNHNS, CDR2 SASEGT.

The chain combines TRBV7-9 with TRBJ2-1, with TRBD1 identical over 8 bases. The germline CDR1 and CDR2 sequences are SEHNR and FQNEAQ (reference sequence). The CDR3 has 15 residues. V lost 2 bases to trimming and J lost 6 bases; unmatched junction nucleotides: 6. This CDR3 reads CASSLPGQALNEQFF. In nucleotides, the CDR3 is TGTGCCAGCAGCTTACCGGGACAGGCACTCAATGAGCAGTTCTTC.